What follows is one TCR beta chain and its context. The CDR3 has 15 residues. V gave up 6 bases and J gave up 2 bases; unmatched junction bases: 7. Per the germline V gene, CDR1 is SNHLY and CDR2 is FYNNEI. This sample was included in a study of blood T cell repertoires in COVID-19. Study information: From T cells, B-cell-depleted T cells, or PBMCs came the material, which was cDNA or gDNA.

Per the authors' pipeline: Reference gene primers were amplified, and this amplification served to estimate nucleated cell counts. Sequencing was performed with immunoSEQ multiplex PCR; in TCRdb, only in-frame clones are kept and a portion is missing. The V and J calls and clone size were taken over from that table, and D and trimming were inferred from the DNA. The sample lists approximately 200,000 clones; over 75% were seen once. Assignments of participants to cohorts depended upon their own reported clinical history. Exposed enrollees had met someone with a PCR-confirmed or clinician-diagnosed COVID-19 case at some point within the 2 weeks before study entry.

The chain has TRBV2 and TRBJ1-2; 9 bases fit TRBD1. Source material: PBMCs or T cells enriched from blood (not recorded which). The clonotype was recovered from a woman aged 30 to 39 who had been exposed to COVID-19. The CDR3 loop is CASRLGTGPNYGYTF. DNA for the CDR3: TGTGCCAGCAGGCTTGGGACAGGGCCAAACTATGGCTACACCTTC.